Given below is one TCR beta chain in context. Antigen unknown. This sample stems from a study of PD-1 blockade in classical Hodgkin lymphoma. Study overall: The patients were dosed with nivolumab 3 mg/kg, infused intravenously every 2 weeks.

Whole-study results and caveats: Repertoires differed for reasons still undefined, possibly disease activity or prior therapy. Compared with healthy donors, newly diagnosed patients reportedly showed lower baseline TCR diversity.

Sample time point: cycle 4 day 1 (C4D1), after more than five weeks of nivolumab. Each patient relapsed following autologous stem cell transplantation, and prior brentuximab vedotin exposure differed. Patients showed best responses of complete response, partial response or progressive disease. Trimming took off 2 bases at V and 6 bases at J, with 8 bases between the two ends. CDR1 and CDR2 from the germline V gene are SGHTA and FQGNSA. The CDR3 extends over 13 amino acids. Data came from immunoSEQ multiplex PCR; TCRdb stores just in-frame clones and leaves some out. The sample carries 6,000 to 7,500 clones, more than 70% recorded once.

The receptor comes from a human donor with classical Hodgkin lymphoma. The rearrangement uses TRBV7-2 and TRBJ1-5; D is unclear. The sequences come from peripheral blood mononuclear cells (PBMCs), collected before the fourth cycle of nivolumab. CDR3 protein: CASSLMGSQPQHF. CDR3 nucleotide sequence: TGTGCCAGCAGCTTAATGGGAAGTCAGCCCCAGCATTTT.